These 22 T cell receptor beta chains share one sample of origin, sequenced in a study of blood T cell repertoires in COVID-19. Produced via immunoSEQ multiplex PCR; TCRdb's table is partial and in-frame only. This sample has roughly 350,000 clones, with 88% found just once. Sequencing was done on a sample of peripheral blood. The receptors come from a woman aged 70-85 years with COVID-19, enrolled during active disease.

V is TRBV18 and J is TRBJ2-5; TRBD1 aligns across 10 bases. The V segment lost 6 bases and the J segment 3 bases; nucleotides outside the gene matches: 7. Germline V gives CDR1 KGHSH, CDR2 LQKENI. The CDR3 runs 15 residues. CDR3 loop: CASSRDRGREETQYF. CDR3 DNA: TGTGCCAGCTCCCGGGACAGGGGCAGGGAAGAGACCCAGTACTTC.

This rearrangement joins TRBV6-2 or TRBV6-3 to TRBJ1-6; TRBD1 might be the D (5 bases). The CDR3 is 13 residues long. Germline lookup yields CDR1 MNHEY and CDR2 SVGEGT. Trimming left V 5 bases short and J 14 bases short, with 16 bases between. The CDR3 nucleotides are TGTGCCAGCAGTCTCTGGACACAAAGGACCCTCCACTTT. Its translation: CASSLWTQRTLHF.

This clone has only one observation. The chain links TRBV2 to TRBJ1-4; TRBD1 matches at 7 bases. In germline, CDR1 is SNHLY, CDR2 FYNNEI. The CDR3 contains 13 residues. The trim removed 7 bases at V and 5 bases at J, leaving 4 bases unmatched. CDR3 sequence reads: CASIGTENEKLFF. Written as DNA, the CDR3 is TGTGCCAGCATTGGGACAGAGAATGAAAAACTGTTTTTT.

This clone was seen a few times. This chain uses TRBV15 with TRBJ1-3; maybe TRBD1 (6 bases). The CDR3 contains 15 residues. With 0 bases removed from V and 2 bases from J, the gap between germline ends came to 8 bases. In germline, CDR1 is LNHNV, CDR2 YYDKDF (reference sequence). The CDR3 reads CATSRDPGAGNTIYF. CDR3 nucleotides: TGTGCCACCAGCAGAGATCCAGGGGCTGGAAACACCATATATTTT.

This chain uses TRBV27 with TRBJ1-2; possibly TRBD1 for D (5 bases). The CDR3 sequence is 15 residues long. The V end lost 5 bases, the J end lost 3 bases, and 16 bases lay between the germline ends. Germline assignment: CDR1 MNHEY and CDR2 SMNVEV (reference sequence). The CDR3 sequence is CASSPRTIGYYGYTF. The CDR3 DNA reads TGTGCCAGCAGTCCTCGGACAATTGGATACTATGGCTACACCTTC.

CDR3 residues: CASSYGDRIHNEQFF. The DNA for the CDR3 is TGTGCCAGCAGTTACGGGGACAGGATACACAATGAGCAGTTCTTC. This chain uses TRBV6-5 with TRBJ2-1; 8 bases map to TRBD1. Trimming cost V 2 bases and J 5 bases; bases outside gene matches: 5. Looked up from germline, CDR1 is MNHEY and CDR2 is SVGAGI. The CDR3 spans 15 residues.

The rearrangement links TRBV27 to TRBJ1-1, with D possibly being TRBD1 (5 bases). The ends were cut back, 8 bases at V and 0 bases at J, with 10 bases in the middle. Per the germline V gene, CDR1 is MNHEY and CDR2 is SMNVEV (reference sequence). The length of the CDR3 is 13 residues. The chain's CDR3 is CASSGVMNTEAFF. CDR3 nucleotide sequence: TGTGCCAGCTCGGGGGTTATGAACACTGAAGCTTTCTTT.

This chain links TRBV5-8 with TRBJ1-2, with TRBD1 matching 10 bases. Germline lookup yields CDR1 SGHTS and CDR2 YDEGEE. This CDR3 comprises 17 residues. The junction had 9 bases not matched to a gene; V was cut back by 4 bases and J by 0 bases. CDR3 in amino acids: CASSPGTGAGPNYGYTF. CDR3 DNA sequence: TGTGCCAGCAGCCCAGGGACAGGGGCTGGGCCTAACTATGGCTACACCTTC.

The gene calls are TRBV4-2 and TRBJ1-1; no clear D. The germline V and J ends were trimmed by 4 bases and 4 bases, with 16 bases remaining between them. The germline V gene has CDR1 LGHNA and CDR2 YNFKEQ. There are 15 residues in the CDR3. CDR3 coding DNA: TGTGCCAGCAGCCCATTAAGGCGCACGGGCACTGAAGCTTTCTTT. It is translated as CASSPLRRTGTEAFF.

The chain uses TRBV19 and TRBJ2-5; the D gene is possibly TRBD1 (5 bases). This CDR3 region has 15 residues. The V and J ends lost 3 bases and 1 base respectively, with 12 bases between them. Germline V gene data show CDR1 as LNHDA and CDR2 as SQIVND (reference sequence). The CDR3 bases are TGTGCCAGTAGTATTAGTCTAGGGGTCCAAGAGACCCAGTACTTC. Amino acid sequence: CASSISLGVQETQYF.

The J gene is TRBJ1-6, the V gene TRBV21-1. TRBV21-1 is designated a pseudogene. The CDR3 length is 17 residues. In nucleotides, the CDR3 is TGTGCCAGCAGCACGGGGGGGGTAAGCTCCTATAATTCACCCCTCCACTTT. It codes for CASSTGGVSSYNSPLHF.

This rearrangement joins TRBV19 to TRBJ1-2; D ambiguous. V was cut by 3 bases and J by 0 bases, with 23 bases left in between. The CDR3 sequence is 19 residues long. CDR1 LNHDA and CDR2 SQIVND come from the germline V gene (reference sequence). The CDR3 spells CASSIEGRGRTGANYGYTF. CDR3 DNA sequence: TGTGCCAGTAGTATTGAAGGGCGCGGCAGGACGGGAGCTAACTATGGCTACACCTTC.

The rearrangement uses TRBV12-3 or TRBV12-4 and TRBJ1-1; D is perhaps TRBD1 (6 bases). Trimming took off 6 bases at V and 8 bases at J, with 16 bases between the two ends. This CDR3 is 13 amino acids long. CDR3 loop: CASSTLGTTEAFF. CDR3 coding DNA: TGTGCCAGCAGCACGCTCGGGACAACAGAAGCTTTCTTT.

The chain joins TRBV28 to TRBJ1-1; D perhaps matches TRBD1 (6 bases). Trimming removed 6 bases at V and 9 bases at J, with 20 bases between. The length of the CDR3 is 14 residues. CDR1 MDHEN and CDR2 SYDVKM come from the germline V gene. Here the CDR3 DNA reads TGTGCCAGCAGCCTCACTGCAGGGGAGGGAAAAGCTTTCTTT. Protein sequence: CASSLTAGEGKAFF. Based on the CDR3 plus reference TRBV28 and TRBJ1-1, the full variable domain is DVKVTQSSRYLVKRTGEKVFLECVQDMDHENMFWYRQDPGLGLRLIYFSYDVKMKEKGDIPEGYSVSREKKERFSLILESASTNQTSMYLCASSLTAGEGKAFFGQGTRLTVV.

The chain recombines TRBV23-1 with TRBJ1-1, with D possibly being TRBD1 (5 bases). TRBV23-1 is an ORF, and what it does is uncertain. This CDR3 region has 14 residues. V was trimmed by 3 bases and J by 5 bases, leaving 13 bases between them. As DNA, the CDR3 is TGCGCCAGCAGTCACAGGGATATGGGGACTGAAGCTTTCTTT. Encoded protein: CASSHRDMGTEAFF.

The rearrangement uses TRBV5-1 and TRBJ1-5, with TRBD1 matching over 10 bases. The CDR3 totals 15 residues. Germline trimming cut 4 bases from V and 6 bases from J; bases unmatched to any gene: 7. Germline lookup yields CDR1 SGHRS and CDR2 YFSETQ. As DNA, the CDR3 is TGCGCCAGCAGCCTTGGGACAGGGGAGGGTCAGCCCCAGCATTTT. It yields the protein CASSLGTGEGQPQHF.

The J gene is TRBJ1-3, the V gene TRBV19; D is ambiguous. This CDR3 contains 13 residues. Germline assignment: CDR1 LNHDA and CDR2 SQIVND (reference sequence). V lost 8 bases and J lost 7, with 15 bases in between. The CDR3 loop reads CASAAFGGNTIYF. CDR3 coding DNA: TGTGCCAGTGCAGCGTTCGGCGGTAACACCATATATTTT. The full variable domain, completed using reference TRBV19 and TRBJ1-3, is DGGITQSPKYLFRKEGQNVTLSCEQNLNHDAMYWYRQDPGQGLRLIYYSQIVNDFQKGDIAEGYSVSREKKESFPLTVTSAQKNPTAFYLCASAAFGGNTIYFGEGSWLTVV.

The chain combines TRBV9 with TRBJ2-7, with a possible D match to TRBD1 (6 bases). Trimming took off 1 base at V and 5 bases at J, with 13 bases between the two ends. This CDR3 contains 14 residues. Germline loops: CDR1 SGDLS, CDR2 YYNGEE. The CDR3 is CASSVQGGRHEQYF. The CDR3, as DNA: TGTGCCAGCAGCGTACAAGGGGGTAGGCACGAGCAGTACTTC.

CDR3 region: CASSHRISYEQYF. In DNA, the CDR3 is TGTGCCAGTAGCCACAGGATCTCCTACGAGCAGTACTTC. This chain connects TRBV19 to TRBJ2-7; D is possibly TRBD1 (5 bases). The CDR3 consists of 13 residues. Trimming shortened V by 6 bases and J by 0 bases, and 9 bases separated the two germline ends. In germline, CDR1 is LNHDA, CDR2 SQIVND (reference sequence).

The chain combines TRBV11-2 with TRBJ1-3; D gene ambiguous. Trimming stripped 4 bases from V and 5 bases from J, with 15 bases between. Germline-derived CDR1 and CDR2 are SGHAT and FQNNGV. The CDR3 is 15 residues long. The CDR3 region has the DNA TGTGCCAGCAGCTCTTCGCTTTGGTCTAGAAACACCATATATTTT. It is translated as CASSSSLWSRNTIYF.

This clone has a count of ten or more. The CDR3 protein is CAIRTVKNSPLHF. The CDR3, as DNA: TGTGCCATCCGGACAGTTAAAAATTCACCCCTCCACTTT. This sequence joins TRBV10-3 and TRBJ1-6; D is perhaps TRBD1 (6 bases). V was pared by 8 bases and J by 7 bases, with 12 bases between. CDR1 ENHRY and CDR2 SYGVKD come from the germline V gene. The CDR3 loop spans 13 amino acids.

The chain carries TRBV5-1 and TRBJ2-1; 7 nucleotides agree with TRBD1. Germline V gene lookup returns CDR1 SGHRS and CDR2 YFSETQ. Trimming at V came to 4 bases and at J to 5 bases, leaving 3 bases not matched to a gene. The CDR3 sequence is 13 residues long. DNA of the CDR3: TGCGCCAGCAGCGTGGGGACAGACAATGAGCAGTTCTTC. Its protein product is CASSVGTDNEQFF.